Presented here are 7 T cell receptor beta chains from one specimen sequenced in a study of blood T cells in healthy people across ages. Through a sample-barcoded 5' primer and a J-beta primer mix, a second PCR was run for roughly 6 to 12 cycles. TCRdb re-derived calls from the 5' RACE reads in MiXCR, one entry per CDR3 protein. The sample includes 890,000 or so distinct CDR3 sequences, around 62% of them seen just once. The sequenced sample was blood. Receptor source: a man aged 30 to 39 in good health.

The V and J genes are TRBV14 and TRBJ1-2, with D unresolved. The CDR3 extends over 14 amino acids. Germline V CDR1 and CDR2: SGHDN, FVKESK. V lost 5 bases and J 5 bases, leaving 15 bases between the germline ends. CDR3 loop: CASSVSPGFYGYTF. Written as DNA, the CDR3 is TGTGCCAGCAGCGTCAGCCCGGGGTTTTATGGCTACACCTTC.

The rearrangement joins TRBV6-1 to TRBJ2-7; D is perhaps TRBD1 or TRBD2 (6 bases each). The DNA end is a closer match to TRBJ2-5, so the J assignment may be wrong. CDR1 MNHNS and CDR2 SASEGT come from the germline V gene. This CDR3 contains 15 residues. The CDR3 DNA is TGTGCCAGCAGTGAACTCGGGGGCACAAAGGAGACCCAGTACTTC. It yields the protein CASSELGGTKETQYF.

This CDR3 is CASSSWGSSYNEQFF. Here the CDR3 DNA reads TGTGCCAGCAGTTCTTGGGGGTCCTCCTACAATGAGCAGTTCTTC. The gene calls are TRBV27 and TRBJ2-1; D possibly matches TRBD1 or TRBD2 (5 bases each). V was pared by 4 bases and J by 0 bases, with 10 bases between. The CDR3 covers 15 residues. The germline CDR1 and CDR2 sequences are MNHEY and SMNVEV (reference sequence).

This clonotype has only a few counts. The rearrangement uses TRBV4-2 and TRBJ2-1, with a tentative D call TRBD2 (5 bases). This CDR3 has 18 residues. Trimming shortened V by 1 base and J by 1 base, and 17 bases separated the two germline ends. Germline values: CDR1 LGHNA, CDR2 YNFKEQ. The chain's CDR3 is CASSQVQQVGGSYNEQFF. Here the CDR3 DNA reads TGTGCCAGCAGCCAAGTGCAGCAAGTCGGAGGATCCTACAATGAGCAGTTCTTC.

The chain combines TRBV7-9 with TRBJ2-1; D not certain. Germline V gene lookup returns CDR1 SEHNR and CDR2 FQNEAQ (reference sequence). The CDR3 loop spans 15 amino acids. V dropped 2 bases and J dropped 5 bases, with 13 bases sitting between them. The CDR3 sequence: CASSLTTRADNEQFF. For the CDR3, the DNA is TGTGCCAGCAGCTTAACTACCCGCGCGGACAATGAGCAGTTCTTC. The full variable domain, with the rest looked up from reference TRBV7-9 and TRBJ2-1, is DTGVSQNPRHKITKRGQNVTFRCDPISEHNRLYWYRQTLGQGPEFLTYFQNEAQLEKSRLLSDRFSAERPKGSFSTLEIQRTEQGDSAMYLCASSLTTRADNEQFFGPGTRLTVL.

Regarding this clonotype: The junction departs from the called germline gene at one end, perhaps through a read error. The J gene is TRBJ1-4, the V gene TRBV6-5; possible D gene TRBD1, 6 bases. Germline V CDR1 and CDR2: MNHEY, SVGAGI. The CDR3 is made up of 14 amino acids. The CDR3 is CASSRGATNGKLFF. Here the CDR3 DNA reads TGTGCCAGCAGCCGGGGGGCAACTAATGGAAAACTGTTTTTT.

The chain links TRBV13 to TRBJ2-1, with TRBD1 matching over 8 bases. The trim removed 4 bases at V and 10 bases at J, leaving 18 bases unmatched. Germline lookup yields CDR1 PRHDT and CDR2 FYEKMQ (reference sequence). CDR3 length: 17 residues. The CDR3 bases are TGTGCCAGCAGCTCAACCCACCCGGGACAGGACCCCCGGGAGCAGTTCTTC. Protein: CASSSTHPGQDPREQFF.